These 23 T cell receptor beta chains were all obtained from the same sample, sequenced in a study of tumor-infiltrating lymphocytes in primary liver carcinoma. Production of TCR beta cDNA used 500 ng total RNA together with a constant-region primer. Three nested multiplex PCR rounds of slightly modified ARM-PCR generated TCR beta libraries. The first two PCR rounds used TRBV1-TRBV30 forward primers with a C-beta reverse primer, about 10 cycles each. TCRdb re-derived calls from the multiplex PCR reads in MiXCR, one entry per CDR3 protein. The sample has about 330,000 distinct CDR3 sequences; approximately 65% are singletons. Germline DNA was extracted alongside blood RNA, which was obtained from unsorted whole blood. Sequencing was done on a sample of peripheral blood. The source is a man aged 40-49 years with primary liver carcinoma and hepatitis B virus infection.

The rearrangement uses TRBV7-9 and TRBJ1-1, with D hard to call. The V gene lost 11 bases and the J gene lost 6 bases, with 13 bases spanning the gap. CDR1 is SEHNR and CDR2 is FQNEAQ in the germline V gene (reference sequence). This CDR3 is built from 11 residues. The CDR3 here is CASGLGSEAFF. As DNA, the CDR3 is TGTGCCTCTGGGCTCGGATCTGAAGCTTTCTTT.

This clonotype was found many times. The chain joins TRBV6-2 or TRBV6-3 to TRBJ1-3; D not resolved. The CDR3 loop spans 13 amino acids. CDR1 is MNHEY, CDR2 SVGEGT, per germline. Trimming removed 4 bases from V and 3 bases from J, with 7 bases in between. CDR3: CASSWTIGNTIYF. In DNA, the CDR3 is TGTGCCAGCAGTTGGACGATTGGAAACACCATATATTTT.

This clonotype appeared many times. This chain uses TRBV13 with TRBJ1-2; tentatively, D is TRBD1 (6 bases). Germline V CDR1 and CDR2: PRHDT, FYEKMQ (reference sequence). V was trimmed by 5 bases and J by 3 bases, leaving 13 bases between them. The length of the CDR3 is 14 residues. The CDR3 coding sequence is TGTGCCAGCAGCCCAGGGGTATCAGACTATGGCTACACCTTC. It specifies CASSPGVSDYGYTF.

Notes on this clonotype: Compared with germline, one end of the junction differs, possibly owing to a read error. The J gene is TRBJ2-3, the V gene TRBV12-3 or TRBV12-4; the match to TRBD2 covers 8 bases. The CDR3 extends over 16 amino acids. The chain's CDR3 is CDSSLSGTRGADTHYF. The CDR3 nucleotides are TGTGACAGCAGTCTATCCGGGACTAGAGGGGCAGATACGCACTATTTT.

Points on this clonotype: This clone may be a read error of a much larger clone one base away. The chain couples TRBV5-4 to TRBJ2-2; a weak D match, TRBD2 (5 bases). This CDR3 has 12 amino acids. The V and J ends lost 4 bases and 6 bases respectively, with 7 bases between them. Germline CDR1 is SGHNT and CDR2 is YYREEE (reference sequence). The CDR3 DNA is TGTGCCAGCAGCGTCGGGGCCGGGGAGCTGTTTTTT. It encodes CASSVGAGELFF.

In regard to this clonotype: This may stem from a read error, because a much larger clone lies one nucleotide away. The chain combines TRBV12-3 or TRBV12-4 with TRBJ1-6, with a tentative D call TRBD1 (6 bases). V was pared by 5 bases and J by 10 bases, with 15 bases between. The CDR3 sequence is 14 residues long. The CDR3 region has the DNA TGTGCCAGCAGTCTTACAGGGAGCCGGTCACCCCTCCACTTT. This encodes CASSLTGSRSPLHF.

In this sample, this clonotype turned up many times. The CDR3 here is CASSLVGGGLLQETQYF. CDR3 DNA: TGTGCCAGCAGCTTAGTCGGAGGGGGGCTACTTCAAGAGACCCAGTACTTC. The rearrangement joins TRBV7-8 to TRBJ2-5, with D perhaps TRBD1 or TRBD2 (6 bases each). CDR1 is SGHVS, CDR2 FQNEAQ, per germline. V was shortened by 1 base and J by 2 bases, with 17 bases between the two germline ends. The CDR3 covers 17 residues. The full variable domain, rest sourced from reference TRBV7-8 and TRBJ2-5, is GAGVSQSPRYKVAKRGQDVALRCDPISGHVSLFWYQQALGQGPEFLTYFQNEAQLDKSGLPSDRFFAERPEGSVSTLKIQRTQQEDSAVYLCASSLVGGGLLQETQYFGPGTRLLVL.

Points on this clonotype: Germline and junction disagree at one end, which may indicate a read error. DNA for the CDR3: TGTGCGAGCAACACCGGGACACCTAGCAATCAGCCCCAGCATTTT. Protein sequence: CASNTGTPSNQPQHF. This chain links TRBV11-2 with TRBJ1-5; D is possibly TRBD1 (6 bases). Germline assignment: CDR1 SGHAT and CDR2 FQNNGV. The length of the CDR3 is 15 residues.

DNA for the CDR3: TGTGCCAGCAGCCATACTTCGGATTCATACGAGCAGTACTTC. Its protein product is CASSHTSDSYEQYF. The chain employs TRBV11-1 and TRBJ2-7, with D unclear. Germline CDR1 and CDR2: SGHAT and FQDESV (reference sequence). The CDR3 is made up of 14 amino acids. V gave up 5 bases and J gave up 4 bases, with 15 bases separating them.

The chain links TRBV12-3 or TRBV12-4 to TRBJ2-3, with 9 bases matching TRBD2. Trimming at V came to 5 bases and at J to 1 base, leaving 13 bases not matched to a gene. The CDR3 consists of 18 residues. The CDR3 DNA is TGTGCCAGCAGTCCTACTCAAAGCGGGAGGCCGGGCACAGATACGCAGTATTTT. Its translation: CASSPTQSGRPGTDTQYF.

This sequence joins TRBV11-2 and TRBJ2-7; a weak D match, TRBD1 (6 bases). V was cut by 4 bases and J by 0 bases, with 10 bases left in between. The CDR3 loop spans 14 amino acids. Germline loops: CDR1 SGHAT, CDR2 FQNNGV. The CDR3 DNA sequence: TGTGCCAGCAGCTGGATAGGGGGCTCCTACGAGCAGTACTTC. This sequence encodes CASSWIGGSYEQYF.

The rearrangement uses TRBV7-8 and TRBJ2-5, with TRBD2 as a possible D gene (5 bases). Germline V gives CDR1 SGHVS, CDR2 FQNEAQ. V lost 3 bases and J lost 3, with 20 bases in between. The CDR3 runs to 17 residues. CDR3 sequence (DNA): TGTGCCAGCAGCTTGGAAGCCAGAAGCGGTGGGGAAGAGACCCAGTACTTC. Translating it yields CASSLEARSGGEETQYF.

Regarding this clonotype: A much larger clone is a single base away; this may be a read error. V and J are TRBV7-8 and TRBJ2-5; 11 bases agree with TRBD2. The CDR3 runs 16 residues. Germline V gives CDR1 SGHVS, CDR2 FQNEAQ. The CDR3 nucleotides are TGTACCAGCTCCCCTCCGGAGGGACTAGCGGAAGAGACCCAGTACTTC. This sequence encodes CTSSPPEGLAEETQYF.

The chain carries TRBV4-2 and TRBJ2-2, with D perhaps TRBD2 (6 bases). This CDR3 is built from 15 residues. With 7 bases removed from V and 6 bases from J, the gap between germline ends came to 18 bases. CDR1 is LGHNA, CDR2 YNFKEQ, per germline. CDR3: CASILNAGTPGELFF. CDR3 nucleotides: TGTGCCAGCATCCTTAACGCGGGGACTCCCGGGGAGCTGTTTTTT.

This clonotype was picked up one time. The junction differs from germline at one of its ends, possibly a read error. The V gene is TRBV6-1, the J gene TRBJ2-1, with D tentatively TRBD1 or TRBD2 (6 bases each). Per germline, CDR1 MNHNS and CDR2 SASEGT. The CDR3 contains 14 residues. As DNA, the CDR3 is TGTGCCAGCATTGACACGGGGGCCTACAGTGAGCAGTTCTTC. This gives the protein CASIDTGAYSEQFF.

This clonotype was found once. The germline gene is not matched at one end of the junction; a read error may be the cause. The gene calls are TRBV12-3 or TRBV12-4 and TRBJ1-5, with TRBD1 matching 7 bases. The CDR3 runs to 14 residues. CDR3 region: CAGSLRDSNQLQHF. DNA of the CDR3: TGTGCCGGCAGTTTGAGGGACAGCAATCAGCTCCAGCATTTT.

This clonotype was seen many times. The chain uses TRBV10-3 and TRBJ1-5; D gene ambiguous. The CDR3 contains 15 residues. Germline CDR1 and CDR2: ENHRY and SYGVKD. V was shortened by 3 bases and J by 0 bases, with 9 bases between the two germline ends. The CDR3 reads CAISELAGSNQPQHF. The CDR3 DNA follows: TGTGCCATCAGTGAATTGGCAGGTAGCAATCAGCCCCAGCATTTT.

In regard to this clonotype: A clone one base away is much larger, so this may be a read error. In nucleotides, the CDR3 is TGTGCCAGCATTTCGGGGGAGTATGAGCAGTTCTTC. Translation gives CASISGEYEQFF. The V gene is TRBV12-3 or TRBV12-4, the J gene TRBJ2-1; TRBD2 might be the D (6 bases). The CDR3 sequence is 12 residues long. V was cut by 7 bases and J by 8 bases, with 12 bases left in between.

At least ten counts were recorded for this clonotype. This chain connects TRBV6-2 or TRBV6-3 to TRBJ2-3; a weak D match, TRBD1 (6 bases). CDR1 and CDR2 from the germline V gene are MNHEY and SVGEGT. The CDR3 totals 13 residues. Trimming stripped 4 bases from V and 5 bases from J, with 10 bases between. The CDR3 region has the DNA TGTGCCAGCAGTTGGGGGCGGATAGATACGCAGTATTTT. Residues: CASSWGRIDTQYF.

The sample holds a few counts of this clonotype. The chain employs TRBV13 and TRBJ2-7, with D tentatively TRBD1 (5 bases). The CDR3 is 14 residues long. V lost 5 bases to trimming and J lost 5 bases, with 16 bases between them. The germline V gene has CDR1 PRHDT and CDR2 FYEKMQ (reference sequence). The CDR3 is CASSLRGRVDEQYF. The CDR3 nucleotides are TGTGCCAGCAGCCTTCGTGGCAGGGTAGACGAGCAGTACTTC.

With regard to this clonotype: A much larger clone lies one base from this, so it may be a read error. The chain links TRBV6-6 to TRBJ2-1; TRBD2 is a possible D gene (6 bases). Germline V gene data show CDR1 as MNHNY and CDR2 as SVGAGI (reference sequence). The CDR3 has 15 residues. V was pared by 4 bases and J by 6 bases, with 16 bases between. The CDR3 reads CASSCLNPSANEQFF. The CDR3 DNA follows: TGTGCCAGCAGTTGTCTAAACCCTAGCGCCAATGAGCAGTTCTTC.

This chain links TRBV29-1 with TRBJ2-1; TRBD1 matches 7 bases. Unmatched junction bases numbered 13, after V lost 5 bases and J lost 9 bases. CDR1 is SQVTM and CDR2 is ANQGSEA in the germline V gene. This CDR3 is 14 amino acids long. CDR3 region: CSVPRTGVFSEQFF. CDR3 in DNA: TGCAGCGTTCCTAGGACAGGAGTGTTTAGTGAGCAGTTCTTC.

This clonotype was counted a single time. The V call is TRBV11-2, the J call TRBJ2-4; TRBD2 matches at 8 bases. Germline V gene sequence: CDR1 SGHAT, CDR2 FQNNGV. This CDR3 comprises 16 residues. J was trimmed by 1 base and V by 5 bases; bases with no gene match: 7. The DNA of the CDR3 is TGTGCCAGCAGCACCCGGGGGGGGATGGCCAAAAACATTCAGTACTTC. Protein product: CASSTRGGMAKNIQYF.